The rows below give T cell receptor beta chains drawn from one sample of a study of cytomegalovirus exposure and HLA in healthy donors. TCRdb's copy holds only in-frame clones and misses some; the assay was immunoSEQ multiplex PCR. This sample yields around 140,000 clones, of which 60% to 80% are seen a single time; about 1% belongs to the top ten. Sample: PBMCs. These receptors came from a male donor in good health and CMV-seronegative. Each CDR3 is given with its conserved first and last residue.

v_gene | CDR3aa
TRBV5-6 | CASSHPTSGGEFYEQYF
TRBV2 | CASSDGGRSTTEAFF
TRBV4-3 | CASSLEKGPGYGYTF
TRBV4-3 | CASSQEGRGFSSYNEQFF
TRBV11-2 | CASSLDGEGAREQYF
TRBV6-6 | CASSYVGEGPYNEQFF
TRBV27 | CASSLQGVPSYEQYF
TRBV9 | CASSPEDGSDTQYF
TRBV5-6 | CASSSGFTEAFF
TRBV5-6 | CASSLAGNQETQYF
TRBV5-8 | CASSSTGVEAFF
TRBV5-4 | CASSLGQGGGTGELFF
TRBV27 | CASSHPGQPPYEQYF
TRBV18 | CASSPGTGGSTDTQYF
TRBV25-1 | CASSDAGGGSPLHF
TRBV18 | CASSPPGVNEKLFF
TRBV7-9 | CASMPDMNTEAFF
TRBV11-1 | CASSFSDRGNEQFF
TRBV10-1 | CASSESGLAGGRDGELFF
TRBV9 | CAIGGGNQPQHF
TRBV29-1 | CSARDRSDTQYF
TRBV9 | CASSVVPLAADPYEQYF
TRBV7-9 | CASSYGTSGSPSSYNEQFF
TRBV6-1 | CASSERQGWTDTQYF
TRBV4-3 | CASSPSSGGSSGGELFF